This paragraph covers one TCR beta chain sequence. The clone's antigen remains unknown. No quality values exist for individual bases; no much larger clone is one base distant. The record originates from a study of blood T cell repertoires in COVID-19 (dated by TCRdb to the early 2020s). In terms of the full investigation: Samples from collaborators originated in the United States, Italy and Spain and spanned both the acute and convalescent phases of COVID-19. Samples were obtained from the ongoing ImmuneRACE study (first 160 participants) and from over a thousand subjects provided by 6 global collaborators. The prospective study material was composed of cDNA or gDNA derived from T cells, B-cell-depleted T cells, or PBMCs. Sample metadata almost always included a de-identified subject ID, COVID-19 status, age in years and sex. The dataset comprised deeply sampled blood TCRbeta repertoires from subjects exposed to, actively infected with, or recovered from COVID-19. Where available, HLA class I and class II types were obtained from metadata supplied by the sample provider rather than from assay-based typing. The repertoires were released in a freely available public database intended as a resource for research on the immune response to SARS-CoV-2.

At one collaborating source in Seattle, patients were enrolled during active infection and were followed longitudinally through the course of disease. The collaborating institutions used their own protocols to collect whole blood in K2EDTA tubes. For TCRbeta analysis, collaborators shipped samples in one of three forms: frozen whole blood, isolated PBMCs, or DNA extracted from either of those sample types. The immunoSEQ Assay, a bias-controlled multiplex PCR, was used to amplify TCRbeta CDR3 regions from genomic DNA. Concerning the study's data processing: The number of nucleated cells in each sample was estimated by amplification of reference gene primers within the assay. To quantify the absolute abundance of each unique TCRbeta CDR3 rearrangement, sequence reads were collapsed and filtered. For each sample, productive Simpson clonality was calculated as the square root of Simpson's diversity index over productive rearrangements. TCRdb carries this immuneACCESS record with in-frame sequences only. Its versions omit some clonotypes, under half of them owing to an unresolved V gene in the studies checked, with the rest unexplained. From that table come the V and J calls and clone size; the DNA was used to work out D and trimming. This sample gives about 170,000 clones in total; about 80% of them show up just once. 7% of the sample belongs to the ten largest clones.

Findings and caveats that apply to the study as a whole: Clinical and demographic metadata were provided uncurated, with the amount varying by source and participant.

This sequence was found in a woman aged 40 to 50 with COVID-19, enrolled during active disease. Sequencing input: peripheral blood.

At the DNA level, the sequence is TGTGCCAGCAGTAAGACACTTGAAGCTTTCTTT. This encodes CASSKTLEAFF. The chain joins TRBV12-3 or TRBV12-4 to TRBJ1-1, with no reliable assignment of the D segment. V gives up 5 bases and J gives up 7 bases, and the segment between their germline ends measures 8 bases. There are 11 amino acids in the CDR3, from cysteine to phenylalanine inclusive. CDR3 DNA only is kept here, 33 bases in frame from base 1.